The next 11 T cell receptor beta chains were all read from a single sample in a study of blood T cell repertoires in COVID-19. Only in-frame clones appear in the TCRdb table, and some are missing; sequencing was by immunoSEQ multiplex PCR. The data contain 84,000 or so clones, 77% of them singletons. The sample was peripheral blood. The receptors originated from a human donor in a cohort sampled during active COVID-19.

The CDR3 spells CAWSVDYLNYGYTF. The CDR3 coding sequence is TGTGCCTGGAGTGTGGACTACCTTAACTATGGCTACACCTTC. This chain connects TRBV30 to TRBJ1-2, with D uncertain. Trimming removed 0 bases at V and 1 base at J, with 9 bases between. CDR3 length: 14 residues. Germline V gene data show CDR1 as GTSNPN and CDR2 as SVGIG (reference sequence).

A few counts support this clone. As DNA, the CDR3 is TGCGCCAGCAGCCCTGGGACAGGCTTCTCCTACGAGCAGTACTTC. Translated, it gives CASSPGTGFSYEQYF. The chain links TRBV5-1 to TRBJ2-7; 8 bases are a match to TRBD1. V dropped 4 bases and J dropped 0; count of bases not matched to a gene: 6. The CDR3 sequence is 15 residues long. Looked up from germline, CDR1 is SGHRS and CDR2 is YFSETQ.

This clone was recorded only once. V gene TRBV2 combines with J gene TRBJ1-5; D is uncertain. This CDR3 is 15 amino acids long. CDR1 and CDR2 (germline): SNHLY, FYNNEI. Trimming took 2 bases from V and 0 from J, leaving 8 bases between them. CDR3 nucleotides: TGTGCCAGCAGTGAACAGTCAACTAGCAATCAGCCCCAGCATTTT. It yields the protein CASSEQSTSNQPQHF.

This rearrangement joins TRBV19 to TRBJ1-2; perhaps TRBD1 as D (6 bases). Trimming removed 4 bases at V and 8 bases at J, with 17 bases between. Germline V gene data show CDR1 as LNHDA and CDR2 as SQIVND (reference sequence). CDR3 length equals 14 residues. CDR3: CASSTRSGGAGYTF. The CDR3 DNA sequence: TGTGCCAGTAGTACCCGCTCGGGGGGGGCCGGCTACACCTTC.

The chain recombines TRBV7-2 with TRBJ2-5; no clear D gene. V was pared by 3 bases and J by 5 bases, with 13 bases between. CDR3 length equals 14 residues. Looked up from germline, CDR1 is SGHTA and CDR2 is FQGNSA. CDR3: CASSFGPVVETQYF. The CDR3 coding sequence is TGTGCCAGCAGCTTTGGGCCAGTAGTGGAGACCCAGTACTTC.

This clone was found once. The chain uses TRBV3-1 (or the pseudogene TRBV3-2) and TRBJ1-2; 9 nucleotides match TRBD1. The CDR3 totals 14 residues. With V trimmed by 3 bases and J by 8 bases, 7 bases remained unmatched. Per the germline V gene, CDR1 is LGHDT and CDR2 is YNNKEL (reference sequence). The CDR3 nucleotides read TGTGCCAGCAGCCACCACGGACAGGGGTCGGGCTACACCTTC. Amino acids: CASSHHGQGSGYTF.

The gene calls are TRBV10-2 and TRBJ2-3; 9 nucleotides line up with TRBD1. The CDR3 loop spans 14 amino acids. With 3 bases clipped from V and 4 bases from J, the junction kept 2 bases outside the gene matches. The germline gives CDR1 WSHSY, CDR2 SAAADI. DNA for the CDR3: TGCGCCAGCAGTGATAGGACAGGGGCAGATACGCAGTATTTT. Its translation is CASSDRTGADTQYF.

This rearrangement joins TRBV28 to TRBJ1-6, with D possibly TRBD1 on 5 matching bases. The V end lost 7 bases, the J end lost 8 bases, and 15 bases lay between the germline ends. Germline V gene lookup returns CDR1 MDHEN and CDR2 SYDVKM. There are 14 residues in the CDR3. The CDR3, as DNA: TGTGCCAGCACCCTCGGGGGGGGTTATTCACCCCTCCACTTT. It codes for CASTLGGGYSPLHF.

Written as DNA, the CDR3 is TGCGCCAGCAGCTCCGGGACAGGGGGTTACGAGCAGTACTTC. Translating gives CASSSGTGGYEQYF. The chain is built from TRBV5-1 and TRBJ2-7; 11 bases fit TRBD1. V lost 3 bases and J lost 4; bases outside the gene matches: 3. Germline CDR1 reads SGHRS; CDR2 reads YFSETQ. This CDR3 comprises 14 residues.

This chain connects TRBV6-2 or TRBV6-3 to TRBJ1-1; 7 nucleotides line up with TRBD1. This CDR3 has 14 residues. Trimming took 2 bases from V and 4 from J; bases not matched to a gene: 4. CDR1 and CDR2 from the germline V gene are MNHEY and SVGEGT. Here the CDR3 reads CASSYKYRGTEAFF. The CDR3 DNA reads TGTGCCAGCAGTTACAAATACAGGGGCACTGAAGCTTTCTTT.

This clone has more than one count but fewer than ten. In nucleotides, the CDR3 is TGTGCCAGCAGACCCCAGACAGACAATGAGCAGTTCTTC. Translation: CASRPQTDNEQFF. The chain couples TRBV12-3 or TRBV12-4 to TRBJ2-1; TRBD1 is a possible D gene (5 bases). The CDR3 loop spans 13 amino acids. V was cut by 6 bases and J by 5 bases, with 11 bases left in between.